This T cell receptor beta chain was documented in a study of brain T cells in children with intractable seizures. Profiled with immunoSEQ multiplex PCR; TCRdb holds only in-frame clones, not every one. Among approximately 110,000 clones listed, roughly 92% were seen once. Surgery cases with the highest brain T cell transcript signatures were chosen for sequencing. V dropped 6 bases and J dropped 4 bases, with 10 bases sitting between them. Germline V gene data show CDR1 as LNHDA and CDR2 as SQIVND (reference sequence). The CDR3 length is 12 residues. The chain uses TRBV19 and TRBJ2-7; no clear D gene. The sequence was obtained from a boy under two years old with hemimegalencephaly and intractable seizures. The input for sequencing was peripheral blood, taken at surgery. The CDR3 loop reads CASSPDGYEQYF. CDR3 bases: TGTGCCAGTAGCCCGGACGGTTACGAGCAGTACTTC.